The 20 T cell receptor beta chains reported below all come from one sample, sequenced in a study of identifying expanded T cells in peripheral blood. Generated by immunoSEQ multiplex PCR, the TCRdb table keeps only in-frame clones and is missing some. The table has some 120,000 clones, more than 80% seen once. The specimen was blood. The receptors stem from a person aged 18 to 75 in good health.

This clone was seen once. This sequence joins TRBV6-6 and TRBJ2-7; possibly TRBD1 or TRBD2 for D (5 bases each). Germline CDR1 reads MNHNY; CDR2 reads SVGAGI (reference sequence). The CDR3 has 12 residues. The V end was cut by 6 bases, the J end by 6 bases, with 12 bases between. The CDR3 nucleotides read TGTGCCAGCAGCCACTCAGGGACCGAGCAGTACTTC. The encoded protein is CASSHSGTEQYF.

The chain combines TRBV28 with TRBJ2-2; the match to TRBD1 covers 7 bases. Per germline, CDR1 MDHEN and CDR2 SYDVKM. Unmatched junction bases numbered 7, after V lost 6 bases and J lost 3 bases. The CDR3 runs to 15 residues. In DNA, the CDR3 is TGTGCCAGCAGGACAGGGACGCTTTACACCGGGGAGCTGTTTTTT. Protein sequence: CASRTGTLYTGELFF.

As to this clone: At one of its ends the junction is not consistent with the germline gene, which may arise from a read error. This sequence joins TRBV30 and TRBJ1-1; D not certain. The CDR3 sequence is 12 residues long. The germline V gene encodes CDR1 GTSNPN and CDR2 SVGIG (reference sequence). The CDR3: CAWSVRNPEAFF. The DNA of the CDR3 is TGTGCCTGGAGTGTCCGGAACCCTGAAGCTTTCTTT. Variable domain in full (rest from reference TRBV30 and TRBJ1-1): SQTIHQWPATLVQPVGSPLSLECTVEGTSNPNLYWYRQAAGRGLQLLFYSVGIGQISSEVPQNLSASRPQDRQFILSSKKLLLSDSGFYLCAWSVRNPEAFFGQGTRLTVV.

The chain employs TRBV7-9 and TRBJ1-1; the D is unclear. Germline V CDR1 and CDR2: SEHNR, FQNEAQ (reference sequence). With 9 bases removed from V and 0 bases from J, the gap between germline ends came to 11 bases. The CDR3 runs to 13 residues. CDR3 loop: CASQELVNTEAFF. The CDR3 DNA sequence: TGTGCCAGTCAGGAACTCGTGAACACTGAAGCTTTCTTT.

The chain has TRBV5-1 and TRBJ1-1, with D uncertain. V was clipped by 1 base and J by 5 bases, with 15 bases between them. Germline CDR1 reads SGHRS; CDR2 reads YFSETQ. The length of the CDR3 is 15 residues. The CDR3 reads CASSLYPQVGTEAFF. CDR3 coding DNA: TGCGCCAGCAGCTTGTACCCCCAGGTCGGGACTGAAGCTTTCTTT.

J is TRBJ2-1 and V is TRBV20-1; maybe TRBD2 (6 bases). Germline loops: CDR1 DFQATT, CDR2 SNEGSKA (reference sequence). The CDR3 runs 11 residues. V gave up 6 bases and J gave up 10 bases, with 13 bases separating them. The CDR3 nucleotides read TGCAGTGCCTCTCGGGCGGGGGAGCAGTTCTTC. Protein product: CSASRAGEQFF.

This sequence joins TRBV11-1 and TRBJ2-7; 7 nucleotides align to TRBD1. Germline V gives CDR1 SGHAT, CDR2 FQDESV (reference sequence). The CDR3 has 13 amino acids. The trim removed 4 bases at V and 3 bases at J, leaving 3 bases unmatched. CDR3 amino acids: CASSSNRGYEQYF. The CDR3 bases are TGTGCCAGCAGCTCTAACAGGGGCTACGAGCAGTACTTC. The full variable domain, with the rest looked up from reference TRBV11-1 and TRBJ2-7, is EAEVAQSPRYKITEKSQAVAFWCDPISGHATLYWYRQILGQGPELLVQFQDESVVDDSQLPKDRFSAERLKGVDSTLKIQPAELGDSAMYLCASSSNRGYEQYFGPGTRLTVT.

V is TRBV7-9 and J is TRBJ1-2, with 7 bases fitting TRBD1. The CDR3 spans 14 residues. Per the germline V gene, CDR1 is SEHNR and CDR2 is FQNEAQ (reference sequence). The trim removed 5 bases at V and 6 bases at J, leaving 9 bases unmatched. The CDR3 is CASSPLGQLNGYTF. The CDR3 nucleotides read TGTGCCAGCAGCCCCTTGGGACAGTTAAATGGCTACACCTTC.

This clone is a singleton in its sample. J is TRBJ2-3 and V is TRBV29-1, with 8 bases identical to TRBD2. In germline, CDR1 is SQVTM, CDR2 ANQGSEA. V was pared by 0 bases and J by 10 bases, with 15 bases of the junction left unmatched. This CDR3 has 16 residues. In DNA, the CDR3 is TGCAGCGTTGAAGATCCCTTTTTAGGGACTAGTGTTCCGCAGTATTTT. Residues: CSVEDPFLGTSVPQYF.

The chain has TRBV7-2 and TRBJ1-1; D is possibly TRBD1 (5 bases). Germline CDR1 and CDR2: SGHTA and FQGNSA. V was trimmed by 3 bases and J by 11 bases, leaving 7 bases between them. The CDR3 sequence is 10 residues long. The CDR3 loop reads CASSFGGAFF. The DNA of the CDR3 is TGTGCCAGCAGCTTTGGGGGGGCTTTCTTT.

The chain combines TRBV15 with TRBJ1-2; D unclear. Trimming stripped 1 base from V and 3 bases from J, with 9 bases between. CDR1 and CDR2 from the germline V gene are LNHNV and YYDKDF (reference sequence). This CDR3 region has 14 residues. The CDR3 region has the DNA TGTGCCACCAGCAGAGCCGGGGTTGACTATGGCTACACCTTC. This codes for CATSRAGVDYGYTF.

In regard to this clone: Within the sample, other DNA sequences also encode this same CDR3. The rearrangement joins TRBV25-1 to TRBJ1-1, with D unclear. The germline gives CDR1 MGHDK, CDR2 SYGVNS. Trimming shortened V by 6 bases and J by 2 bases, and 4 bases separated the two germline ends. The CDR3 runs 11 residues. The CDR3 is CASSPNTEAFF. In DNA form, the CDR3 reads TGTGCCAGCAGCCCCAACACTGAAGCTTTCTTT.

This clone was counted a few times. The chain employs TRBV4-1 and TRBJ2-5, with D uncertain. Per germline, CDR1 MGHRA and CDR2 YSYEKL. The CDR3 sequence is 16 residues long. Deletions cut 0 bases from V and 7 bases from J, with 18 bases between. CDR3 sequence (DNA): TGCGCCAGCAGCCAAGATGGGTTCCCCCGCTCCGGGACCCAGTACTTC. The encoded protein is CASSQDGFPRSGTQYF.

The chain recombines TRBV12-5 with TRBJ2-3, with TRBD1 identical over 7 bases. In germline, CDR1 is LGHNT, CDR2 FRNRAP. V shed 2 bases, J shed 0 bases, and the junction held 5 bases outside the gene matches. The CDR3 sequence is 16 residues long. CDR3 in amino acids: CASGLYRDRSTDTQYF. CDR3 nucleotides: TGTGCTAGTGGTTTGTACCGGGACAGAAGCACAGATACGCAGTATTTT.

This chain uses TRBV25-1 with TRBJ1-3; the D is unclear. The V gene's germline CDR1 is MGHDK and CDR2 SYGVNS. This CDR3 is 14 amino acids long. V gave up 3 bases and J gave up 0 bases, with 6 bases separating them. The CDR3 sequence is CASSDLLSGNTIYF. The CDR3 coding sequence is TGTGCCAGCAGTGACCTCCTCTCTGGAAACACCATATATTTT.

The chain joins TRBV2 to TRBJ2-1, with 8 bases fitting TRBD1. There are 13 residues in the CDR3. Germline assignment: CDR1 SNHLY and CDR2 FYNNEI. J lost 7 bases, V lost 4 bases, and 3 bases had no gene match. CDR3 sequence: CASSGTGGNEQFF. The CDR3 region has the DNA TGTGCCAGCAGTGGAACAGGGGGGAATGAGCAGTTCTTC.

The gene calls are TRBV18 and TRBJ1-2; D gene ambiguous. Germline assignment: CDR1 KGHSH and CDR2 LQKENI. The V end was cut by 6 bases, the J end by 3 bases, with 20 bases between. CDR3 length: 16 residues. The CDR3 nucleotides are TGTGCCAGCTCCCTCAAACCGGGCAGTCCCCACTATGGCTACACCTTC. Translation gives CASSLKPGSPHYGYTF.

V and J are TRBV5-6 and TRBJ1-1; 8 bases map to TRBD1. This CDR3 spans 13 amino acids. The V and J ends lost 6 bases and 8 bases, in that order; junction bases with no gene match: 9. From germline, CDR1 is SGHDT and CDR2 YYEEEE. The CDR3 region is CASNPYQGAEAFF. In DNA form, the CDR3 reads TGTGCCAGCAACCCTTACCAGGGGGCAGAAGCTTTCTTT.

V is TRBV4-1 and J is TRBJ2-5; no definite D call. The better agreement between TRBJ2-7 and the DNA end casts doubt on the J call. Germline V gene lookup returns CDR1 MGHRA and CDR2 YSYEKL. This CDR3 comprises 14 residues. The CDR3 coding sequence is TGCGCCAGCAGCCAAGCCTGGGGCTCCTACGAGCAGTACTTC. It codes for CASSQAWGSYEQYF.

The V and J genes are TRBV4-1 and TRBJ1-2; 7 positions agree with TRBD1. The CDR3 loop spans 15 amino acids. V was clipped by 0 bases and J by 3 bases; unmatched bases: 4. Germline-derived CDR1 and CDR2 are MGHRA and YSYEKL. CDR3 DNA: TGCGCCAGCAGCCAAGACACCGGGACAGACTATGGCTACACCTTC. This gives the protein CASSQDTGTDYGYTF.